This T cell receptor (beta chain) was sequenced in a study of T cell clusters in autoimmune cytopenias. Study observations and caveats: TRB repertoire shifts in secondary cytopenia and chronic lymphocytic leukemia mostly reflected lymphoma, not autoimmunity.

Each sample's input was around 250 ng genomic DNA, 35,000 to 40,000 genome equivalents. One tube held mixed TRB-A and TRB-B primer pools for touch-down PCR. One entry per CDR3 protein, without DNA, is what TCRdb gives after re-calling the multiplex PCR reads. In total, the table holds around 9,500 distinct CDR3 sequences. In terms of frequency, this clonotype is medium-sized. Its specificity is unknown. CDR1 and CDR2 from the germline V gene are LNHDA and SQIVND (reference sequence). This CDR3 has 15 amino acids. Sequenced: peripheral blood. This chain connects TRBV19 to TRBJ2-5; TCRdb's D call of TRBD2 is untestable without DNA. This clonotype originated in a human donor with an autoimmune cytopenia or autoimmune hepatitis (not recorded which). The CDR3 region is CASSIGAGVQETQYF.